Below are 28 T cell receptor beta chains sequenced from a single sample in a study of vaccination and CD4 T cells after COVID-19. Cultured CD4+ T-cell DNA underwent Oncomine TCR Beta short-read sequencing. TCRdb reprocessed the PCR reads via MiXCR and lists one record per CDR3 protein. In the table there are about 14,000 distinct CDR3 sequences, about 29% of which are singletons. Antigens of these TCRs are unknown. Sample treatment: approximately 11-day PBMC culture with coronavirus spike peptide pools or control peptides (ViraFEST assay). This material consisted of CD4+ T cells from blood, cultured in vitro, taken before SARS-CoV-2 vaccination. These receptors were taken from a human donor who received a COVID-19 vaccine.

DNA of the CDR3: TGTGCCAGTAGCACCGACTTAGAAGCTGAAGCTTTCTTT. Protein: CASSTDLEAEAFF. V gene TRBV19 combines with J gene TRBJ1-1, with D unresolved. Per germline, CDR1 LNHDA and CDR2 SQIVND (reference sequence). The CDR3 covers 13 residues. The V end was cut by 6 bases, the J end by 6 bases, with 14 bases between.

The chain employs TRBV14 and TRBJ1-6; 10 nucleotides agree with TRBD1. The ends lost 1 base at V and 6 bases at J; junction bases unmatched: 0. The CDR3 spans 15 residues. CDR1 SGHDN and CDR2 FVKESK come from the germline V gene. The chain's CDR3 is CASSQGTGGNSPLHF. The CDR3 bases are TGTGCCAGCAGCCAAGGGACAGGGGGTAATTCACCCCTCCACTTT.

J is TRBJ2-5 and V is TRBV7-9; TRBD2 matches 10 bases. Trimming removed 5 bases from V and 1 base from J; junction bases left unmatched: 7. The CDR3 extends over 16 amino acids. Germline V gene lookup returns CDR1 SEHNR and CDR2 FQNEAQ (reference sequence). CDR3 sequence (DNA): TGTGCCAGCAGCCCAGGTAGCGGGGGGTCCCAAGAGACCCAGTACTTC. Translation gives CASSPGSGGSQETQYF.

This clonotype was seen only a few times. The rearrangement joins TRBV15 to TRBJ2-3; D call uncertain. Germline CDR1 LNHNV, CDR2 YYDKDF (reference sequence). V lost 0 bases to trimming and J lost 3 bases, with 7 bases between them. There are 14 residues in the CDR3. The CDR3 spells CATSRDEWTDTQYF. The CDR3 nucleotides read TGTGCCACCAGCAGAGATGAGTGGACAGATACGCAGTATTTT.

This chain connects TRBV24-1 to TRBJ1-2; D gene ambiguous. V shed 4 bases and J shed 3 bases, with 11 bases lying between them. The CDR3 sequence is 14 residues long. CDR1 is KGHDR and CDR2 is SFDVKD in the germline V gene. CDR3 protein: CATSENSAYYGYTF. CDR3 nucleotides: TGTGCCACCAGTGAAAACAGCGCATACTATGGCTACACCTTC.

The V gene is TRBV2, the J gene TRBJ1-5; D remains ambiguous. CDR1 is SNHLY and CDR2 is FYNNEI in the germline V gene. The CDR3 is made up of 17 amino acids. V was pared by 7 bases and J by 2 bases, with 21 bases between. CDR3 coding DNA: TGTGCCAGCATAATGGGCCTAGATGGCCCTCGCAATCAGCCCCAGCATTTT. Translation gives CASIMGLDGPRNQPQHF.

V is TRBV5-1 and J is TRBJ2-5; 11 nucleotides match TRBD2. The CDR3 extends over 15 amino acids. V shed 1 base, J shed 5 bases, and the junction held 4 bases outside the gene matches. The germline gives CDR1 SGHRS, CDR2 YFSETQ. CDR3 sequence reads: CASSLNSGGAETQYF. CDR3 DNA: TGCGCCAGCAGCTTGAATAGCGGGGGGGCTGAGACCCAGTACTTC.

The genes are TRBV6-5 and TRBJ1-2, with 11 bases aligning to TRBD1. Germline V gives CDR1 MNHEY, CDR2 SVGAGI. The CDR3 spans 17 residues. V was clipped by 4 bases and J by 0 bases; unmatched bases: 7. The CDR3 DNA follows: TGTGCCAGCAGTTTCCGGGACAGGGGGGCCGCTAACTATGGCTACACCTTC. Amino acid sequence: CASSFRDRGAANYGYTF.

CDR3 region: CASGEGGYEQYF. CDR3 sequence (DNA): TGTGCCAGCGGCGAGGGAGGCTACGAGCAGTACTTC. The chain has TRBV2 and TRBJ2-7; the D gene is possibly TRBD2 (6 bases). V lost 8 bases and J lost 3, with 11 bases in between. The germline V gene has CDR1 SNHLY and CDR2 FYNNEI. This CDR3 spans 12 amino acids.

This clonotype occurred a few times. The chain recombines TRBV24-1 with TRBJ2-3; D gene ambiguous. This CDR3 is 15 amino acids long. The V end was cut by 5 bases, the J end by 0 bases, with 11 bases between. Germline CDR1 and CDR2: KGHDR and SFDVKD. CDR3 sequence (DNA): TGTGCCACCAGTGGCGACACCGCTAGCACAGATACGCAGTATTTT. Its protein is CATSGDTASTDTQYF.

The genes are TRBV7-9 and TRBJ1-4; TRBD1 matches 7 bases. The V and J ends lost 5 bases and 2 bases, in that order; junction bases with no gene match: 11. The CDR3 sequence is 17 residues long. The germline CDR1 and CDR2 sequences are SEHNR and FQNEAQ (reference sequence). CDR3 nucleotide sequence: TGTGCCAGCAGCACAGGCGCAGGGGGAAGGACTAATGAAAAACTGTTTTTT. Its translation: CASSTGAGGRTNEKLFF.

The genes are TRBV7-2 and TRBJ2-3; 7 bases line up with TRBD2. The germline V gene has CDR1 SGHTA and CDR2 FQGNSA. J was trimmed by 1 base and V by 4 bases; bases with no gene match: 8. The CDR3 is made up of 16 amino acids. The CDR3 bases are TGTGCCAGCAGCTATCTTCGGGGGGTTGGCACAGATACGCAGTATTTT. Translation: CASSYLRGVGTDTQYF.

The chain recombines TRBV21-1 with TRBJ2-2; the table assigns TRBD1, which was not confirmed against the DNA. TRBV21-1 is classified as a pseudogene. CDR3 size: 17 residues. CDR3 coding DNA: TGTGCCAGCAGCAAAGCGCAAAGGGACCCCAACACCGGGGAGCTGTTTTTT. It codes for CASSKAQRDPNTGELFF.

The CDR3 region is CASSLKTGMGTEAFF. CDR3 nucleotides: TGTGCCAGCAGCTTAAAAACAGGAATGGGGACTGAAGCTTTCTTT. This chain links TRBV7-9 with TRBJ1-1, with a tentative D call TRBD1 (5 bases). The CDR3 loop spans 15 amino acids. Germline assignment: CDR1 SEHNR and CDR2 FQNEAQ (reference sequence). V was cut by 2 bases and J by 5 bases, with 15 bases left in between.

The sample holds a few counts of this clonotype. The CDR3 region has the DNA TGCGCCAGCAGCTTGGACAGGGGCTCCTACAATGAGCAGTTCTTC. It translates to CASSLDRGSYNEQFF. J is TRBJ2-1 and V is TRBV5-1, with 7 bases matching TRBD1. Trimming removed 0 bases from V and 0 bases from J; junction bases left unmatched: 0. The germline V gene has CDR1 SGHRS and CDR2 YFSETQ. There are 15 residues in the CDR3.

This clonotype appeared a few times. The chain recombines TRBV11-2 with TRBJ2-3, with 9 bases fitting TRBD1. In germline, CDR1 is SGHAT, CDR2 FQNNGV. The CDR3 spans 15 residues. V dropped 7 bases and J dropped 4; count of bases not matched to a gene: 9. The CDR3 sequence is CASTRGGQGADTQYF. The DNA of the CDR3 is TGTGCCAGCACCCGAGGGGGACAGGGTGCAGATACGCAGTATTTT.

This chain's CDR3 is CASSKGVLRRGHIGTEAFF. The CDR3 region has the DNA TGTGCCAGCAGCAAAGGGGTCTTGAGGAGGGGTCATATAGGCACTGAAGCTTTCTTT. The V call is TRBV21-1, the J call TRBJ1-1. TRBV21-1 is designated a pseudogene. The CDR3 is 19 residues long.

This clonotype was counted a few times. The chain is built from TRBV19 and TRBJ1-2; TRBD1 aligns across 11 bases. J gave up 1 base and V 6 bases, and 10 bases lay outside the gene matches. CDR3 length: 17 residues. The V gene's germline CDR1 is LNHDA and CDR2 SQIVND (reference sequence). CDR3 region: CASRTGTGGLLNYGYTF. The CDR3, as DNA: TGTGCCAGTAGGACGGGGACAGGGGGACTGCTTAACTATGGCTACACCTTC.

This clonotype was observed a handful of times. V is TRBV27 and J is TRBJ2-6; TRBD1 might be the D (6 bases). CDR1 and CDR2 (germline): MNHEY, SMNVEV (reference sequence). The CDR3 sequence is 17 residues long. The V end lost 5 bases, the J end lost 2 bases, and 16 bases lay between the germline ends. CDR3 DNA: TGTGCCAGCAGTCGGACAGCGGCCCCCACTGGGGCCAACGTCCTGACTTTC. Its translation is CASSRTAAPTGANVLTF.

The chain carries TRBV5-1 and TRBJ2-5, with D maybe TRBD1 (5 bases). CDR3 length: 14 amino acids. Germline CDR1 reads SGHRS; CDR2 reads YFSETQ. V lost 0 bases and J 3 bases, leaving 9 bases between the germline ends. CDR3 residues: CASSLAGMEETQYF. CDR3 nucleotides: TGCGCCAGCAGCTTGGCAGGGATGGAAGAGACCCAGTACTTC.

The chain recombines TRBV11-3 with TRBJ2-5; 9 bases are a match to TRBD2. The length of the CDR3 is 15 residues. Trimming cost V 4 bases and J 5 bases; bases outside gene matches: 8. Germline values: CDR1 SGHNT, CDR2 YENEEA. Here the CDR3 DNA reads TGTGCCAGCAGCTCCAGGACTAGCGAGGGGGAGACCCAGTACTTC. This gives the protein CASSSRTSEGETQYF.

The CDR3 DNA is TGTGCCAGCAGTTACTCAGACAGGGGGGACTACGAGCAGTACTTC. Its translation is CASSYSDRGDYEQYF. The V gene is TRBV6-5, the J gene TRBJ2-7; TRBD1 matches at 9 bases. Germline V gene lookup returns CDR1 MNHEY and CDR2 SVGAGI. The CDR3 covers 15 residues. With 0 bases clipped from V and 3 bases from J, the junction kept 3 bases outside the gene matches.

This clonotype has more than one count but fewer than ten. The CDR3 bases are TGTGCCAGCAGTTTACGGGGGGGGCAGAGCAATCAGCCCCAGCATTTT. It translates to CASSLRGGQSNQPQHF. The V call is TRBV12-3 or TRBV12-4, the J call TRBJ1-5; possibly TRBD1 for D (6 bases). V lost 2 bases to trimming and J lost 1 base, with 12 bases between them. The CDR3 has 16 residues.

Only a few counts were recorded for this clonotype. The genes are TRBV2 and TRBJ2-7, with TRBD2 matching over 12 bases. Germline trimming cut 8 bases from V and 2 bases from J; bases unmatched to any gene: 4. The CDR3 totals 14 residues. The germline V gene has CDR1 SNHLY and CDR2 FYNNEI. CDR3 residues: CASQLAGGPYEQYF. The CDR3 bases are TGTGCCAGCCAACTAGCGGGGGGCCCCTACGAGCAGTACTTC.

The V gene is TRBV12-3 or TRBV12-4, the J gene TRBJ1-4; possible D gene TRBD1, 5 bases. V dropped 3 bases and J dropped 0 bases, with 20 bases sitting between them. This CDR3 has 19 residues. The CDR3 loop reads CASSFLEAQGFATNEKLFF. For the CDR3, the DNA is TGTGCCAGCAGTTTCTTAGAGGCTCAGGGTTTCGCAACTAATGAAAAACTGTTTTTT.

The CDR3 is CASSLAWTGTYEQYF. The CDR3 nucleotides are TGTGCCAGCAGTTTAGCTTGGACAGGAACCTACGAGCAGTACTTC. The J gene is TRBJ2-7, the V gene TRBV12-3 or TRBV12-4, with TRBD1 matching over 7 bases. V shed 0 bases, J shed 2 bases, and the junction held 4 bases outside the gene matches. CDR3 length: 15 amino acids.

This clonotype has just a few counts. The rearrangement links TRBV19 to TRBJ1-4; the D is unclear. V lost 3 bases to trimming and J lost 4 bases, with 12 bases between them. Germline-derived CDR1 and CDR2 are LNHDA and SQIVND (reference sequence). The CDR3 has 15 residues. The CDR3 protein is CASSIQIQRNEKLFF. CDR3 DNA: TGTGCCAGTAGTATCCAAATCCAACGTAATGAAAAACTGTTTTTT. The whole variable domain, remainder taken from reference TRBV19 and TRBJ1-4, is DGGITQSPKYLFRKEGQNVTLSCEQNLNHDAMYWYRQDPGQGLRLIYYSQIVNDFQKGDIAEGYSVSREKKESFPLTVTSAQKNPTAFYLCASSIQIQRNEKLFFGSGTQLSVL.

This clonotype was observed a few times. The chain employs TRBV2 and TRBJ1-5, with 9 bases lining up with TRBD1. The germline gives CDR1 SNHLY, CDR2 FYNNEI. The CDR3 consists of 15 residues. The trim removed 6 bases at V and 1 base at J, leaving 4 bases unmatched. CDR3 sequence (DNA): TGTGCCAGCAGAACGGACAGGGGAAGCAATCAGCCCCAGCATTTT. This sequence encodes CASRTDRGSNQPQHF. The full variable domain, with the rest looked up from reference TRBV2 and TRBJ1-5, is EPEVTQTPSHQVTQMGQEVILRCVPISNHLYFYWYRQILGQKVEFLVSFYNNEISEKSEIFDDQFSVERPDGSNFTLKIRSTKLEDSAMYFCASRTDRGSNQPQHFGDGTRLSIL.